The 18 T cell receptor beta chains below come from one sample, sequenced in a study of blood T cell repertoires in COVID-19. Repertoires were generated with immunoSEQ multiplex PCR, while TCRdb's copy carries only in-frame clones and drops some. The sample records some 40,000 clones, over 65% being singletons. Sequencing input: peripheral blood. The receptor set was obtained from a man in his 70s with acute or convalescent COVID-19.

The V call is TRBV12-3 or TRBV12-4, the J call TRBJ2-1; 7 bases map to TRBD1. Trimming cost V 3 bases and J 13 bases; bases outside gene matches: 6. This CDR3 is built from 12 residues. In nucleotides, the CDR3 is TGTGCCAGCAGTTTCGACAGGGTTTTTCAGTTCTTC. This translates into CASSFDRVFQFF.

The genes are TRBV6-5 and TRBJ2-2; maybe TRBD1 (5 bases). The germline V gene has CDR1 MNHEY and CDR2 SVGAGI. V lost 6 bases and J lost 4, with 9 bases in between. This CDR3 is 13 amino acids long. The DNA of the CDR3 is TGTGCCAGCAGCCGCCAGGGCACCGGGGAGCTGTTTTTT. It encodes CASSRQGTGELFF.

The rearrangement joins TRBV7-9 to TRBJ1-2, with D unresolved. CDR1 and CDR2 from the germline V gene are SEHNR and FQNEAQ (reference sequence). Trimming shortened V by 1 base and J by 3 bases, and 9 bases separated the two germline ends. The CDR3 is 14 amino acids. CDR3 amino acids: CASSLVVSYYGYTF. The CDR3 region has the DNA TGTGCCAGCAGCTTAGTCGTCTCGTACTATGGCTACACCTTC.

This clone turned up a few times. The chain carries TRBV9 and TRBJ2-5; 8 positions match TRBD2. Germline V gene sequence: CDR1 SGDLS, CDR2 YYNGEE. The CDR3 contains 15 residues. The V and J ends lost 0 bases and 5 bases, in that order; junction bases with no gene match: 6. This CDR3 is CASSVAAGVWETQYF. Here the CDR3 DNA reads TGTGCCAGCAGCGTAGCAGCGGGAGTCTGGGAGACCCAGTACTTC.

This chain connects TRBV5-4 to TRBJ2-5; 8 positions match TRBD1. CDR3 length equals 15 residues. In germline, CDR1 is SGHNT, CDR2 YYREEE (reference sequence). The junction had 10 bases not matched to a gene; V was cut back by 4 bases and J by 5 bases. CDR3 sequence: CASSLRTGLGETQYF. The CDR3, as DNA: TGTGCCAGCAGCCTACGGACAGGGCTGGGGGAGACCCAGTACTTC.

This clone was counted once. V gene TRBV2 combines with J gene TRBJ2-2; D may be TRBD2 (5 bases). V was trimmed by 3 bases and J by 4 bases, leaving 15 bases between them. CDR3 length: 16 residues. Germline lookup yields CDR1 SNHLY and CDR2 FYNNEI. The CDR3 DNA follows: TGTGCCAGCAGTGACTGGGCTCCCGAGGGCACCGGGGAGCTGTTTTTT. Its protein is CASSDWAPEGTGELFF.

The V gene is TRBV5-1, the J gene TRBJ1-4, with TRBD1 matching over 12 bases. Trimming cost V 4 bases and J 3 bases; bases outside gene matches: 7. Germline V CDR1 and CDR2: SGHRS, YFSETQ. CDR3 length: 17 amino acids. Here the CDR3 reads CASSRGTGGAANEKLFF. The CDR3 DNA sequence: TGCGCCAGCAGCCGCGGGACAGGGGGCGCGGCTAATGAAAAACTGTTTTTT.

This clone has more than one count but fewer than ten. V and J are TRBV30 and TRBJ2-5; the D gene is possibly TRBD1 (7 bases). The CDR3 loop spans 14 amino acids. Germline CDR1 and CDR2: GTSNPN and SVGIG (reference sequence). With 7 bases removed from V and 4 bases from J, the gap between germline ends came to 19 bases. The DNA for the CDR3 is TGTGCCTTCTCGGGACTCCCAGGGGGAGAGACCCAGTACTTC. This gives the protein CAFSGLPGGETQYF.

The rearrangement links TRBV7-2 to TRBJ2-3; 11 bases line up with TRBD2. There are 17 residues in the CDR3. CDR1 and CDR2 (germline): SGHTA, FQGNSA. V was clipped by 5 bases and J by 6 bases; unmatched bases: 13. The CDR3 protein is CASSPTASGGRGDTQYF. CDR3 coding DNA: TGTGCCAGCAGCCCCACGGCTAGCGGGGGGAGGGGGGATACGCAGTATTTT.

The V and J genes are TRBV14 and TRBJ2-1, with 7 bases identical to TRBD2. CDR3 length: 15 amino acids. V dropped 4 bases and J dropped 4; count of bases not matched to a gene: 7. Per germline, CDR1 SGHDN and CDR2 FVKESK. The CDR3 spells CASSPLGRGYNEQFF. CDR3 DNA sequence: TGTGCCAGCAGCCCTTTGGGGAGGGGTTACAATGAGCAGTTCTTC.

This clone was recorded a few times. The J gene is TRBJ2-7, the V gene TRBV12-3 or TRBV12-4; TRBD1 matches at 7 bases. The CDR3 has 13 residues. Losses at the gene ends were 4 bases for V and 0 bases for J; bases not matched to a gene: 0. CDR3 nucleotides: TGTGCCAGCAGTTGGGACAGCTCCTACGAGCAGTACTTC. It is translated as CASSWDSSYEQYF.

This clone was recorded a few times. The CDR3 DNA is TGTGCCAGCAGTCAAAGGGGGAAAGGGGCCTCACCCCTCCACTTT. Protein: CASSQRGKGASPLHF. The rearrangement joins TRBV13 to TRBJ1-6, with a weak D call TRBD1 (6 bases). The CDR3 extends over 15 amino acids. Trimming stripped 6 bases from V and 10 bases from J, with 19 bases between. Germline CDR1 and CDR2: PRHDT and FYEKMQ (reference sequence).

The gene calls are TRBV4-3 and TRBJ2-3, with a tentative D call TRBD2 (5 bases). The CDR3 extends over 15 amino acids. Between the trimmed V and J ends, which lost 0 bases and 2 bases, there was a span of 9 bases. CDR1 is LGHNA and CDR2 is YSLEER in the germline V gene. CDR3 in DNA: TGCGCCAGCAGCCAAGAGTCTAGCTCCACAGATACGCAGTATTTT. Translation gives CASSQESSSTDTQYF.

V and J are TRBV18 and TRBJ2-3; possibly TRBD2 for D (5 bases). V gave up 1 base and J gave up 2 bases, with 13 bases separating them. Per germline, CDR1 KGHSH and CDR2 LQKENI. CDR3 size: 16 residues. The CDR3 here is CASSPRGLAPTDTQYF. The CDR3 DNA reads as TGTGCCAGCTCACCACGAGGGCTAGCTCCCACAGATACGCAGTATTTT.

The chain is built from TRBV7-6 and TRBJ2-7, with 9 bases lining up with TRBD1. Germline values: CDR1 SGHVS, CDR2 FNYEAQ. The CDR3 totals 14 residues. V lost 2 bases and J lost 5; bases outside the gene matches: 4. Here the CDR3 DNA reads TGTGCCAGCAGCTTACGGGACAGGGCCAACGAGCAGTACTTC. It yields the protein CASSLRDRANEQYF.

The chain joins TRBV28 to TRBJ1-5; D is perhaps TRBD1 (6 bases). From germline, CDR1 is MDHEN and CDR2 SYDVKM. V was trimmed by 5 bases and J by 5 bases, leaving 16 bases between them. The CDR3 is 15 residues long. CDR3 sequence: CASSLPFPGDQPQHF. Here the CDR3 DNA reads TGTGCCAGCAGTCTTCCCTTCCCAGGGGATCAGCCCCAGCATTTT.

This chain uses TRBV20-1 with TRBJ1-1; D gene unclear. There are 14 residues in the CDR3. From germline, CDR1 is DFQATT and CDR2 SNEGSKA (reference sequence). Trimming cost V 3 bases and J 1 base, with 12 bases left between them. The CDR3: CSASANIQNTEAFF. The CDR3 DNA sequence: TGCAGTGCTAGTGCCAACATCCAGAACACTGAAGCTTTCTTT.

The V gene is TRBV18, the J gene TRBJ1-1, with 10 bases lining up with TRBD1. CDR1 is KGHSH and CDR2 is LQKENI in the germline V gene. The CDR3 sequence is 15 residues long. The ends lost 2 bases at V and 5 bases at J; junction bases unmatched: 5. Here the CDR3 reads CASSPRTGGLTEAFF. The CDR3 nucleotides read TGTGCCAGCTCACCAAGGACAGGGGGGTTGACTGAAGCTTTCTTT.